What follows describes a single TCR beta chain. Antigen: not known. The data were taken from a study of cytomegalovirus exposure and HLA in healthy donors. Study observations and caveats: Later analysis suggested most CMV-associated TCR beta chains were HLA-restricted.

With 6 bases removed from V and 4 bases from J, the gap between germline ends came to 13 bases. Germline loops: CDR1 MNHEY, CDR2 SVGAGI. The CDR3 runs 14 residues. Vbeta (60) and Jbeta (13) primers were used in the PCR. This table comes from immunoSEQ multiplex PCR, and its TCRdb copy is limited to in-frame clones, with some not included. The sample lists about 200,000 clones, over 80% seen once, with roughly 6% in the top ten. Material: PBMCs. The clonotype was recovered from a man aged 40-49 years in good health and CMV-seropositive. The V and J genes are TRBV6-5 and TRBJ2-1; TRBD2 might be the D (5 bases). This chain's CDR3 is CASRKVEEYNEQFF. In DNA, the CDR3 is TGTGCCAGCAGGAAAGTGGAGGAGTACAATGAGCAGTTCTTC.